This T cell receptor beta chain appears in the sequencing data of a study of blood T cell repertoires in COVID-19. Study overall: Material from acute and convalescent COVID-19 was sourced from the United States, Italy and Spain. In each case, the material was cDNA or gDNA derived from T cells, B-cell-depleted T cells, or PBMCs.

Per the original data handling: Reference gene primer amplification in the assay estimated nucleated cell counts. Sequencing was performed with immunoSEQ multiplex PCR; in TCRdb, only in-frame clones are kept and a portion is missing. Clone size and the V and J calls come from that table; the DNA yielded D and trimming. The table has approximately 150,000 clones, 88% seen once. Trimming at V came to 6 bases and at J to 1 base, leaving 10 bases not matched to a gene. Per the germline V gene, CDR1 is SGHTA and CDR2 is FQGNSA. This CDR3 is 17 amino acids long. This clonotype was sampled from a human donor in a cohort sampled during active COVID-19. J is TRBJ2-7 and V is TRBV7-2; 12 bases fit TRBD2. The material sequenced was peripheral blood. The CDR3 nucleotides are TGTGCCAGCAGGCTAGCGGGGGGGCCTGGTGTTTCCTACGAGCAGTACTTC. Translating gives CASRLAGGPGVSYEQYF.